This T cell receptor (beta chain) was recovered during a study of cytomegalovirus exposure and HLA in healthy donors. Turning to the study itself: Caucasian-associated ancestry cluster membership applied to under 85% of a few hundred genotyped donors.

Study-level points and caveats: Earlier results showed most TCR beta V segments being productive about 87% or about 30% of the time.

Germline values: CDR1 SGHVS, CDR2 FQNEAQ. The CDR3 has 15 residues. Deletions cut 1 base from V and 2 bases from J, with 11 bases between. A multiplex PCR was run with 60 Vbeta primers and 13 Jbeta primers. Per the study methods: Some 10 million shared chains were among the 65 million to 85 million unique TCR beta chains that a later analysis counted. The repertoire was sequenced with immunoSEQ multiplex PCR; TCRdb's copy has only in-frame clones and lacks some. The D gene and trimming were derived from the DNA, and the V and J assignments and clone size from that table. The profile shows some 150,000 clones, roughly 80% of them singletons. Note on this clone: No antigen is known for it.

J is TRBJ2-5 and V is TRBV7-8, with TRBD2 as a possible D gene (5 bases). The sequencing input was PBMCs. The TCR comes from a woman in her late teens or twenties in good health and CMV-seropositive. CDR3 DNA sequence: TGTGCCAGCAGCTTAGATATCGGCGGGCAAGAGACCCAGTACTTC. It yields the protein CASSLDIGGQETQYF.